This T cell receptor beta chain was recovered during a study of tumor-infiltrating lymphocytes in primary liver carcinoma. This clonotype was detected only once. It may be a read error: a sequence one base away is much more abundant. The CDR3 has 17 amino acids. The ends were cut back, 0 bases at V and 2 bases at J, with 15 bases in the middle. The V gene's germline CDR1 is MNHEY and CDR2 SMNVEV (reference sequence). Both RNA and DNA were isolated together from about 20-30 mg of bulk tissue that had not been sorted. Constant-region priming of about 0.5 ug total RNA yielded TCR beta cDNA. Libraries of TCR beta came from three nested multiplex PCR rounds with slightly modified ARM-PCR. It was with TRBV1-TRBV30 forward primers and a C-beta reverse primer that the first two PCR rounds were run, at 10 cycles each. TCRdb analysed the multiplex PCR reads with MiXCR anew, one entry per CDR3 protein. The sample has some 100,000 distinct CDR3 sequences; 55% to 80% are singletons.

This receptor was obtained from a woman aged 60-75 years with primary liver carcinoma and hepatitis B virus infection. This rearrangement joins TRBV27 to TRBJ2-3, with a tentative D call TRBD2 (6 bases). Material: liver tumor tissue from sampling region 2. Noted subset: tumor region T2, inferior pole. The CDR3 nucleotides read TGTGCCAGCAGTTTATCAGTCCGGGAGTCTTACACAGATACGCAGTATTTT. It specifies CASSLSVRESYTDTQYF.